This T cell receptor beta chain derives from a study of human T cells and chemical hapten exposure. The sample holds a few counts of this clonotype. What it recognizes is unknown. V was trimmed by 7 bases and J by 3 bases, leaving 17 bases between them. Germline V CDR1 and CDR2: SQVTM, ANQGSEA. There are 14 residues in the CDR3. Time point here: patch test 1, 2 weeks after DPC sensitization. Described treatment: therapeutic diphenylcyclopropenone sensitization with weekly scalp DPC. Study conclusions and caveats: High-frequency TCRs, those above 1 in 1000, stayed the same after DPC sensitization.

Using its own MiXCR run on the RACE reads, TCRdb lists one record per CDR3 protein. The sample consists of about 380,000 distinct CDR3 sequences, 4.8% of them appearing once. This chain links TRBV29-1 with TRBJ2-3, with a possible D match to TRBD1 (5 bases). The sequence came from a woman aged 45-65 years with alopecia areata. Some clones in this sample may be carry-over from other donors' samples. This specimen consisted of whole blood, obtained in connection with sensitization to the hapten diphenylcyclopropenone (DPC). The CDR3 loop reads CSGGRVTATDTQYF. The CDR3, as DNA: TGCAGCGGGGGCAGGGTGACCGCAACAGATACGCAGTATTTT.